The 13 T cell receptor beta chains reported below all come from one sample, sequenced in a study of low-dose radiotherapy and immunotherapy resistance in tumors. Primers targeting TRAV and TRBV primed first-strand cDNA, covering alpha and beta chains. With a V-primer adapter and a constant-region primer, TCRs were amplified for roughly 20 PCR cycles. TCRdb called the reads again in MiXCR, with one record for every CDR3 protein. The data contain 65,000 to 90,000 distinct CDR3 sequences, approximately 20% of them seen just once; the ten biggest clones take up about 5.5%. Indicated time point: before trial treatment. The specimen comprised PBMCs, sampled before treatment. These receptor sequences come from a male donor with prostate cancer.

The chain has TRBV27 and TRBJ1-1; D possibly corresponds to TRBD1 (5 bases). The CDR3 has 16 amino acids. Trimming stripped 6 bases from V and 0 bases from J, with 17 bases between. Germline loops: CDR1 MNHEY, CDR2 SMNVEV (reference sequence). This chain's CDR3 is CASRDSGGGLNTEAFF. The CDR3 region has the DNA TGTGCCAGCAGAGATAGCGGGGGGGGACTGAACACTGAAGCTTTCTTT.

The V gene is TRBV5-4, the J gene TRBJ2-1; D remains unclear. Germline V gives CDR1 SGHNT, CDR2 YYREEE (reference sequence). The V and J ends lost 4 bases and 8 bases respectively, with 19 bases between them. The CDR3 consists of 15 residues. CDR3 sequence: CASSPAARISDEQFF. The CDR3 region has the DNA TGTGCCAGCAGCCCGGCTGCCAGGATAAGCGATGAGCAGTTCTTC.

This clonotype was counted only a few times. The chain employs TRBV2 and TRBJ2-5; D is unclear. The DNA end is a closer match to TRBJ2-7, so the J assignment may be wrong. Germline V gene lookup returns CDR1 SNHLY and CDR2 FYNNEI. The CDR3 spans 10 residues. This CDR3 reads CASLMGEQYF. The CDR3, as DNA: TGTGCCAGCCTCATGGGCGAGCAGTACTTC.

In its sample, this clonotype ranks as medium-sized. V usage is TRBV5-1 and J usage is TRBJ2-1, with TRBD1 identical over 9 bases. Per the germline V gene, CDR1 is SGHRS and CDR2 is YFSETQ. The CDR3 loop spans 15 amino acids. Germline trimming cut 4 bases from V and 6 bases from J; bases unmatched to any gene: 8. The CDR3 loop is CASSGGDRETNEQFF. The CDR3 DNA follows: TGCGCCAGCAGCGGAGGGGACAGGGAGACCAATGAGCAGTTCTTC.

This clonotype showed up many times. The chain is built from TRBV30 and TRBJ2-7; TRBD1 matches at 9 bases. Looked up from germline, CDR1 is GTSNPN and CDR2 is SVGIG (reference sequence). The CDR3 is made up of 13 amino acids. After removal of 5 bases from V and 6 bases from J, the junction contained 8 bases not matched to a gene. CDR3 amino acids: CAWGMTGGSEQYF. The CDR3 region has the DNA TGTGCCTGGGGTATGACAGGGGGTAGCGAGCAGTACTTC.

This clonotype was counted at least ten times. CDR3 protein: CASSLEGQGITEAFF. The CDR3 DNA sequence: TGTGCCAGCAGTTTAGAAGGACAGGGGATCACTGAAGCTTTCTTT. This chain uses TRBV12-3 or TRBV12-4 with TRBJ1-1, with TRBD1 identical over 9 bases. CDR3 length equals 15 residues. V was clipped by 1 base and J by 4 bases; unmatched bases: 4.

In this sample, this clonotype turned up many times. J is TRBJ2-7 and V is TRBV29-1; D unclear. This CDR3 spans 11 amino acids. Between the trimmed V and J ends, which lost 6 bases and 2 bases, there was a span of 8 bases. The germline gives CDR1 SQVTM, CDR2 ANQGSEA. CDR3 residues: CSVTETYEQYF. As DNA, the CDR3 is TGCAGCGTGACTGAAACCTACGAGCAGTACTTC.

Comment on this clonotype: One base away lies a much larger clone, so this may be a sequencing read error. This CDR3 is CASTKAYEQFF. In DNA form, the CDR3 reads TGTGCCAGCACCAAGGCCTACGAGCAGTTCTTC. The gene calls are TRBV6-2 or TRBV6-3 and TRBJ2-1; unclear D gene. Trimming removed 7 bases from V and 10 bases from J, with 11 bases in between. This CDR3 has 11 amino acids. Germline CDR1 MNHEY, CDR2 SVGEGT.

In its sample, this clonotype was seen many times. The chain links TRBV5-5 to TRBJ2-1, with 10 bases aligning to TRBD2. CDR3 length: 15 amino acids. Germline CDR1 reads SGHKS; CDR2 reads YYEKEE (reference sequence). V was clipped by 0 bases and J by 5 bases; unmatched bases: 2. The CDR3 nucleotides are TGTGCCAGCAGCTTGGTGGGACTAGCGAACAATGAGCAGTTCTTC. Its protein product is CASSLVGLANNEQFF.

The sample holds many counts of this clonotype. The chain links TRBV6-1 to TRBJ1-1, with D unclear. Germline-derived CDR1 and CDR2 are MNHNS and SASEGT. The CDR3 covers 13 residues. Trimming stripped 3 bases from V and 4 bases from J, with 9 bases between. The CDR3 here is CASSDGRGTEAFF. CDR3 sequence (DNA): TGTGCCAGCAGTGATGGCCGAGGCACTGAAGCTTTCTTT.

This clonotype was counted many times. The chain recombines TRBV6-5 with TRBJ1-4; perhaps TRBD1 as D (6 bases). V was pared by 6 bases and J by 3 bases, with 11 bases between. This CDR3 has 14 amino acids. In germline, CDR1 is MNHEY, CDR2 SVGAGI. DNA of the CDR3: TGTGCCAGCAGACAGGGTCGGCCTAATGAAAAACTGTTTTTT. Translating gives CASRQGRPNEKLFF.

This clonotype appeared many times. V gene TRBV6-1 combines with J gene TRBJ2-7; D is undetermined. Germline V gives CDR1 MNHNS, CDR2 SASEGT. This CDR3 spans 12 amino acids. Trimming cost V 0 bases and J 6 bases, with 6 bases left between them. The CDR3: CASSEALSEQYF. As DNA, the CDR3 is TGTGCCAGCAGTGAAGCGCTTAGCGAGCAGTACTTC.

This clonotype was seen repeatedly, ten times or more. J is TRBJ2-1 and V is TRBV6-5, with 10 bases matching TRBD2. J lost 3 bases, V lost 4 bases, and 0 bases had no gene match. Germline V CDR1 and CDR2: MNHEY, SVGAGI. The CDR3 length is 14 residues. CDR3 nucleotide sequence: TGTGCCAGCAGTTCTAGCGGGAGCTACAATGAGCAGTTCTTC. Its protein product is CASSSSGSYNEQFF.